This T cell receptor beta chain is from a study of blood T cells in healthy people across ages. Alongside a J-beta primer mix, a sample-barcoded 5' primer served in a second PCR lasting 7 to 11 cycles. MiXCR, run by TCRdb on the 5' RACE reads, gives a single entry per CDR3 protein. In the table there are 980,000 or so distinct CDR3 sequences, 48% of which are singletons. Germline V gene data show CDR1 as KGHSH and CDR2 as LQKENI. The CDR3 covers 14 residues. Sequenced sample: blood. The rearrangement uses TRBV18 and TRBJ2-5, with TRBD2 matching 8 bases. The J call may be wrong; the DNA end is better matched by TRBJ2-7. The clonotype was recovered from a man aged 30-40 years in good health. CDR3 sequence: CASSPSGGASEQYF. DNA for the CDR3: TGTGCCAGCTCACCATCGGGGGGGGCCAGCGAGCAGTACTTC.